This T cell receptor (beta chain) was retrieved from a study of graft-versus-host responses after intestinal transplantation. Broader study findings: Early post-transplant HvG declines tracked with peak circulating GvH clone levels.

Points on this clone: The antigen is undetermined.

The repertoire was sequenced with immunoSEQ multiplex PCR; TCRdb's copy has only in-frame clones and lacks some. The data hold about 97,000 clones, with 75% to 95% observed a single time. From germline, CDR1 is MGHRA and CDR2 YSYEKL. V was pared by 4 bases and J by 1 base, with 7 bases of the junction left unmatched. The CDR3 runs 16 residues. The J gene is TRBJ2-5, the V gene TRBV4-1; 9 positions match TRBD2. This clonotype was obtained from a human patient who received an intestinal transplant, so some T cells may come from the graft donor. Material: PBMCs, obtained 450 to 460 days after intestinal transplant. The DNA for the CDR3 is TGCGCCAGCAGCCCTCGACTAGCGGCACCCCAAGAGACCCAGTACTTC. Translating it yields CASSPRLAAPQETQYF.